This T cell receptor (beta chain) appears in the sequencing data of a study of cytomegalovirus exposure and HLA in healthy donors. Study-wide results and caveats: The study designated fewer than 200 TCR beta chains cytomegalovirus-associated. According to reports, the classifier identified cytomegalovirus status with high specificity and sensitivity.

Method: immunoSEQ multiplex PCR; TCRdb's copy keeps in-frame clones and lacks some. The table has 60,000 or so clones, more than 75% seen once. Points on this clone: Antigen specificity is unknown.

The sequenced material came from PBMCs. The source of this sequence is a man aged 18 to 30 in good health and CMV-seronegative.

CDR3 loop: CASSVAKTGELFF. The CDR3 DNA reads TGTGCCAGCAGCGTAGCCAAAACCGGGGAGCTGTTTTTT. The rearrangement joins TRBV9 to TRBJ2-2, with no clear D. CDR3 length: 13 residues. Trimming removed 0 bases from V and 5 bases from J, with 5 bases in between. CDR1 and CDR2 from the germline V gene are SGDLS and YYNGEE.